Listed below are T cell receptor beta chains from one sample, sequenced in a study of Tregs in tolerant kidney transplant recipients. Some clones are missing from TCRdb's copy, which holds only in-frame ones; the method was immunoSEQ multiplex PCR. The table includes roughly 15,000 clones, over 75% detected once. The sample here was Tregs from blood, taken before the transplant. All receptors derive from a human donor who received a combined kidney and bone marrow transplant. CDR3s include the opening cysteine and the closing phenylalanine or tryptophan. The D gene is left open where the match is weak. Clone size appears in some rows only: once, few, many, or a class for an expanded clone.

CDR3 length: 16; clone size: .; J gene: TRBJ2-3; D gene: TRBD2; V gene: TRBV11-3; CDR3 DNA: TGTGCCAGCAGCTCGAATTTAGCGGGAGGGTTGGATACGCAGTATTTT; CDR3 protein: CASSSNLAGGLDTQYF
CDR3 length: 16; clone size: .; J gene: TRBJ1-4; D gene: TRBD1; V gene: TRBV27; CDR3 DNA: TGTGCCAGCAGGATTACAGGGGCCGGGGGGGGTGAAAAACTGTTTTTT; CDR3 protein: CASRITGAGGGEKLFF
CDR3 length: 15; clone size: .; J gene: TRBJ1-2; D gene: TRBD1; V gene: TRBV2; CDR3 DNA: TGTGCCAGCAGTCTTAATCCCGGACAGGGGTATGGCTACACCTTC; CDR3 protein: CASSLNPGQGYGYTF
CDR3 length: 14; clone size: .; J gene: TRBJ2-3; D gene: TRBD2; V gene: TRBV30; CDR3 DNA: TGTGCCAACGGACTAGCGGGGAGCACAGATACGCAGTATTTT; CDR3 protein: CANGLAGSTDTQYF
CDR3 length: 14; clone size: .; J gene: TRBJ2-6; D gene: TRBD1; V gene: TRBV19; CDR3 DNA: TGTGCCAGTAGTTTCGGACAGGGTGGCAACGTCCTGACTTTC; CDR3 protein: CASSFGQGGNVLTF
CDR3 length: 14; clone size: .; J gene: TRBJ2-1; D gene: .; V gene: TRBV10-1; CDR3 DNA: TGCGCCAGCAGTGAAGCGGGTGGGGGCAATGAGCAGTTCTTC; CDR3 protein: CASSEAGGGNEQFF
CDR3 length: 14; clone size: .; J gene: TRBJ2-5; D gene: TRBD2; V gene: TRBV27; CDR3 DNA: TGTGCCAGCAGTTTACGCGGGGGGCGAGAGACCCAGTACTTC; CDR3 protein: CASSLRGGRETQYF
CDR3 length: 16; clone size: few; J gene: TRBJ2-5; D gene: TRBD1; V gene: TRBV5-5; CDR3 DNA: TGTGCCAGCAGCTTGGCGAGGGGGCGCGTTTCGGAGACCCAGTACTTC; CDR3 protein: CASSLARGRVSETQYF
CDR3 length: 12; clone size: few; J gene: TRBJ1-2; D gene: TRBD1; V gene: TRBV10-3; CDR3 DNA: TGTGCCATCACCGGGACAGGGGCGAGCTACACCTTC; CDR3 protein: CAITGTGASYTF
CDR3 length: 13; clone size: once; J gene: TRBJ2-7; D gene: .; V gene: TRBV5-1; CDR3 DNA: TGCGCCAGCAGCTTGGGAGTTCGAGACGAGCAGTACTTC; CDR3 protein: CASSLGVRDEQYF
CDR3 length: 14; clone size: .; J gene: TRBJ1-1; D gene: .; V gene: TRBV4-3; CDR3 DNA: TGCGCCAGCAGCCAAGAGGGTTGGGCACCCGAAGCTTTCTTT; CDR3 protein: CASSQEGWAPEAFF
CDR3 length: 18; clone size: .; J gene: TRBJ2-3; D gene: TRBD2; V gene: TRBV10-3; CDR3 DNA: TGTGCCATCAGGGGAGCGGGAGGGCGAGTTCCAAGCACAGATACGCAGTATTTT; CDR3 protein: CAIRGAGGRVPSTDTQYF
CDR3 length: 15; clone size: .; J gene: TRBJ2-5; D gene: TRBD2; V gene: TRBV28; CDR3 DNA: TGTGCCAGCAGTTACCAAGGGACTAGTGGAGAGACCCAGTACTTC; CDR3 protein: CASSYQGTSGETQYF
CDR3 length: 18; clone size: .; J gene: TRBJ2-1; D gene: TRBD1; V gene: TRBV4-1; CDR3 DNA: TGCGCCAGCAGCCAAGATACACCCCCCGCCGGGACAGAGAATGAGCAGTTCTTC; CDR3 protein: CASSQDTPPAGTENEQFF
CDR3 length: 15; clone size: once; J gene: TRBJ1-6; D gene: TRBD1; V gene: TRBV30; CDR3 DNA: TGTGCCTGGAGTGTACAAGACAGGGGGCATTCACCCCTCCACTTT; CDR3 protein: CAWSVQDRGHSPLHF
CDR3 length: 16; clone size: few; J gene: TRBJ2-2; D gene: .; V gene: TRBV6-6; CDR3 DNA: TGTGCCAGCAGCCAACGGCCAGCGGGGAACACCGGGGAGCTGTTTTTT; CDR3 protein: CASSQRPAGNTGELFF